The clone carrying this T cell receptor (beta chain) showed up just a few times. Its target is not known. This specimen comes from a study of T cell responses to AZD1222 COVID-19 vaccine. Study overall: The analysis combined second doses at about 4 or about 12 weeks.

Study observations and caveats: Clonal diversity may have been underestimated in mostly white British donors. CD4 TCRs associated with vaccination spanned spike, dominating at 160-218 and 743-854.

There are 10 residues in the CDR3. V lost 4 bases and J lost 10, with 8 bases in between. Germline V gives CDR1 GTSNPN, CDR2 SVGIG (reference sequence). Profiling relied on immunoSEQ multiplex PCR, and the TCRdb table lists in-frame clones only, not all of them. The sample includes 100,000 to 150,000 clones, roughly 90% of them seen just once. The clonotype was recovered from an adult in good health. Sequenced here: peripheral blood, sampled on day 0 of AZD1222 vaccination. The rearrangement joins TRBV30 to TRBJ2-1; D gene ambiguous. The CDR3 loop reads CAWTNDEQFF. The CDR3 DNA follows: TGTGCCTGGACTAACGACGAGCAGTTCTTC.